The 21 T cell receptor beta chains presented below share a single source sample, sequenced in a study of T-cell reconstitution after alpha-beta-depleted transplantation in children (dated by TCRdb to the mid-2010s). Library generation was performed with PCR. TCRdb lists the instrument as Illumina HiSeq 2500. TCR libraries were prepared with molecular barcoding, using unique molecular identifiers to normalize TCRbeta repertoire quantification. Using fastp at Q25 and MiXCR, TCRdb reprocessed the public reads and kept productive beta chains. Entries that share a CDR3 protein sequence are merged under the most common genes and DNA. In this sample the table shows around 580,000 distinct CDR3 sequences, about a quarter of which occur a single time. The ten top clones hold less than 40% of the sample. In the paper's terms, the treatment or condition label means: allogeneic hematopoietic cell transplantation with graft depleted of TCRalphabeta T cells and CD19 B cells.

Sequencing used PBMCs, obtained before TCRalphabeta/CD19-depleted stem cell transplant. The receptors shown here come from a boy in the first two years of life with Wiskott-Aldrich syndrome, due to receive a stem cell transplant.

The chain uses TRBV20-1 and TRBJ1-6; no reliable D call. There are 15 residues in the CDR3. CDR1 is DFQATT and CDR2 is SNEGSKA in the germline V gene (reference sequence). V gave up 5 bases and J gave up 10 bases, with 21 bases separating them. CDR3 in amino acids: CSAGSNRPLESPLHF. DNA for the CDR3: TGCAGTGCTGGATCTAATAGACCCCTTGAGTCACCCCTCCACTTT.

This clonotype was observed a few times. The chain is built from TRBV6-1 and TRBJ2-1; D remains ambiguous. The CDR3 runs 15 residues. Trimming left V 5 bases short and J 0 bases short, with 11 bases between. Germline values: CDR1 MNHNS, CDR2 SASEGT. The CDR3 nucleotides read TGTGCCAGCAGTCCAGGTGTTATCTCCTACAATGAGCAGTTCTTC. As protein: CASSPGVISYNEQFF.

V usage is TRBV28 and J usage is TRBJ2-7, with 8 bases aligning to TRBD1. With V trimmed by 6 bases and J by 3 bases, 10 bases remained unmatched. The germline V gene encodes CDR1 MDHEN and CDR2 SYDVKM. CDR3 length: 15 amino acids. The CDR3 DNA is TGTGCCAGCAGATCACCAGGGGGCGAAGACTACGAGCAGTACTTC. Translation: CASRSPGGEDYEQYF.

This clonotype was detected only a few times. The chain combines TRBV20-1 with TRBJ2-3; D not resolved. CDR3 length: 11 amino acids. From germline, CDR1 is DFQATT and CDR2 SNEGSKA (reference sequence). V was pared by 3 bases and J by 4 bases, with 5 bases between. The CDR3 nucleotides read TGCAGTGCTAGTACAGCAGATACGCAGTATTTT. Its protein product is CSASTADTQYF.

The chain couples TRBV3-1 to TRBJ1-2; D remains ambiguous. V was shortened by 2 bases and J by 4 bases, with 8 bases between the two germline ends. This CDR3 is 13 amino acids long. Germline V gives CDR1 LGHDT, CDR2 YNNKEL (reference sequence). This chain's CDR3 is CASSQSSLYGYTF. The DNA for the CDR3 is TGTGCCAGCAGCCAATCTTCCCTCTATGGCTACACCTTC.

This chain links TRBV5-1 with TRBJ1-2; D is ambiguous. Germline V lookup: CDR1 SGHRS, CDR2 YFSETQ. The CDR3 contains 15 residues. V was trimmed by 0 bases and J by 8 bases, leaving 17 bases between them. The CDR3 nucleotides are TGCGCCAGCAGCTTGGACGGAACGGCCTCCAGGGGCTACACCTTC. Translating gives CASSLDGTASRGYTF.

The rearrangement links TRBV12-3 or TRBV12-4 to TRBJ2-2, with D possibly matching TRBD2 (6 bases). With 4 bases removed from V and 1 base from J, the gap between germline ends came to 13 bases. The CDR3 covers 16 residues. CDR3 sequence (DNA): TGTGCCAGCAGTTCCTATGCGGGATTGAACACCGGGGAGCTGTTTTTT. Encoded protein: CASSSYAGLNTGELFF.

V is TRBV12-3 or TRBV12-4 and J is TRBJ1-5, with 7 nucleotides matching TRBD1. The V gene end was trimmed by 0 bases and the J gene end by 4 bases; junction bases not matched to a gene: 3. CDR3 size: 15 residues. CDR3 protein: CASSLAQGGNQPQHF. The CDR3 region has the DNA TGTGCCAGCAGTTTAGCTCAGGGGGGAAATCAGCCCCAGCATTTT.

In its sample, this clonotype was seen a few times. The V call is TRBV6-5, the J call TRBJ1-5, with no clear D. The V gene's germline CDR1 is MNHEY and CDR2 SVGAGI. The V gene lost 0 bases and the J gene lost 3 bases, with 3 bases spanning the gap. This CDR3 has 13 residues. The CDR3 spells CASSYSNNQPQHF. The CDR3 DNA sequence: TGTGCCAGCAGTTACTCGAACAATCAGCCCCAGCATTTT.

The chain recombines TRBV9 with TRBJ2-5; 7 nucleotides match TRBD2. CDR1 and CDR2 (germline): SGDLS, YYNGEE. CDR3 size: 13 residues. V shed 1 base, J shed 3 bases, and the junction held 0 bases outside the gene matches. The CDR3 reads CASSVRGEETQYF. The DNA for the CDR3 is TGTGCCAGCAGCGTACGGGGGGAAGAGACCCAGTACTTC.

This clonotype was detected a few times. V usage is TRBV20-1 and J usage is TRBJ2-3; 10 positions match TRBD2. V shed 7 bases and J 3 bases; nucleotides not matched to a gene: 4. In germline, CDR1 is DFQATT, CDR2 SNEGSKA (reference sequence). The CDR3 spans 13 residues. The CDR3 region is CSGAGGGTDTQYF. CDR3 DNA sequence: TGCAGTGGAGCGGGAGGGGGGACAGATACGCAGTATTTT.

This clonotype has just a few counts. The rearrangement joins TRBV20-1 to TRBJ2-5; no reliable D call. The CDR3 length is 12 residues. CDR1 and CDR2 from the germline V gene are DFQATT and SNEGSKA (reference sequence). V lost 3 bases, J lost 1 base, and 6 bases lay in between. The chain's CDR3 is CSASSLQETQYF. The CDR3 bases are TGCAGTGCTAGCTCCCTCCAAGAGACCCAGTACTTC.

This clonotype appeared once. J is TRBJ2-2 and V is TRBV5-1; TRBD1 might be the D (5 bases). The V end was cut by 1 base, the J end by 0 bases, with 7 bases between. The CDR3 length is 15 residues. The germline V gene has CDR1 SGHRS and CDR2 YFSETQ. The DNA for the CDR3 is TGCGCCAGCAGCTTGAGACAGTCGAACACCGGGGAGCTGTTTTTT. Amino acid sequence: CASSLRQSNTGELFF.

Worth noting for this clonotype: At one end the junction does not follow the germline gene, possibly because of a read error. This rearrangement joins TRBV9 to TRBJ2-1; 12 nucleotides match TRBD2. The germline V gene has CDR1 SGDLS and CDR2 YYNGEE. There are 16 residues in the CDR3. As DNA, the CDR3 is TGTGCCAGCGGGCTAGCGGGAGGGAGCTCCTACAATAAGCAGTTCTTC. Encoded protein: CASGLAGGSSYNKQFF.

V is TRBV5-1 and J is TRBJ2-2, with 8 bases lining up with TRBD2. The CDR3 length is 19 residues. CDR1 SGHRS and CDR2 YFSETQ come from the germline V gene. V shed 0 bases, J shed 6 bases, and the junction held 16 bases outside the gene matches. CDR3 DNA sequence: TGCGCCAGCAGCTTGGTTGGTGTGGGCAGCGGGAGCGCGCCCGGGGAGCTGTTTTTT. The encoded protein is CASSLVGVGSGSAPGELFF.

In its sample, this clonotype was seen many times. The chain combines TRBV5-1 with TRBJ2-3; D gene unclear. The CDR3 runs to 12 residues. Germline CDR1 and CDR2: SGHRS and YFSETQ. Trimming pared 2 bases from V and 4 bases from J, leaving 5 bases between. CDR3 sequence (DNA): TGCGCCAGCAGCTTAGGGTCAGATACGCAGTATTTT. It is translated as CASSLGSDTQYF.

This clonotype showed up just a few times. The chain couples TRBV9 to TRBJ2-7; D is possibly TRBD2 (7 bases). The CDR3 contains 19 residues. The V gene lost 4 bases and the J gene lost 5 bases, with 31 bases spanning the gap. CDR1 is SGDLS, CDR2 YYNGEE, per germline. For the CDR3, the DNA is TGTGCCAGCAGCCTCTCTTTAGGGGGGGACCGACCTTTTTTGAACGAGCAGTACTTC. Residues: CASSLSLGGDRPFLNEQYF.

The J gene is TRBJ2-5, the V gene TRBV20-1, with a tentative D call TRBD2 (6 bases). Germline V gene data show CDR1 as DFQATT and CDR2 as SNEGSKA (reference sequence). The V gene lost 6 bases and the J gene lost 5 bases, with 16 bases spanning the gap. The CDR3 totals 13 residues. The CDR3 here is CSATGGRLETQYF. CDR3 coding DNA: TGCAGTGCCACCGGAGGGCGTTTGGAGACCCAGTACTTC.

The chain couples TRBV27 to TRBJ2-7, with D maybe TRBD2 (6 bases). CDR1 and CDR2 (germline): MNHEY, SMNVEV (reference sequence). The CDR3 spans 16 residues. Deletions cut 0 bases from V and 4 bases from J, with 16 bases between. The chain's CDR3 is CASSLSPTGRGYEQYF. The CDR3 DNA is TGTGCCAGCAGTTTATCCCCCACCGGGAGAGGGTACGAGCAGTACTTC.

The genes are TRBV6-1 and TRBJ1-3; no clear D. This CDR3 contains 14 residues. Trimming removed 8 bases from V and 0 bases from J, with 11 bases in between. Per the germline V gene, CDR1 is MNHNS and CDR2 is SASEGT. CDR3 amino acids: CASAALTSGNTIYF. CDR3 sequence (DNA): TGTGCCAGCGCAGCCTTAACCTCTGGAAACACCATATATTTT.

The chain couples TRBV4-1 to TRBJ1-2; 7 nucleotides agree with TRBD1. J was trimmed by 2 bases and V by 7 bases; bases with no gene match: 13. Per germline, CDR1 MGHRA and CDR2 YSYEKL. The CDR3 has 16 residues. The CDR3 reads CASNGNSRDRNYGYTF. CDR3 in DNA: TGCGCCAGCAATGGAAACTCCCGGGACAGAAACTATGGCTACACCTTC.